The 27 T cell receptor beta chains below come from one sample, sequenced in a study of cytomegalovirus exposure and HLA in healthy donors. Amplification used 60 Vbeta primers and 13 Jbeta primers. Here immunoSEQ multiplex PCR was the method, and the copy in TCRdb shows in-frame clones only, minus some. The repertoire holds some 120,000 clones, about four fifths seen once, with approximately 4% in the top ten. Material for sequencing was PBMCs. All receptors come from a man between 25 and 39 years old in good health and CMV-seropositive.

This chain joins TRBV5-5 and TRBJ1-4, with D possibly being TRBD1 (6 bases). The CDR3 has 14 amino acids. Looked up from germline, CDR1 is SGHKS and CDR2 is YYEKEE (reference sequence). Trimming shortened V by 4 bases and J by 4 bases, and 11 bases separated the two germline ends. The CDR3 loop reads CASSQGHRNEKLFF. CDR3 in DNA: TGTGCCAGCAGCCAGGGACACCGTAATGAAAAACTGTTTTTT. The full variable domain, its missing parts supplied by reference TRBV5-5 and TRBJ1-4, is DAGVTQSPTHLIKTRGQQVTLRCSPISGHKSVSWYQQVLGQGPQFIFQYYEKEERGRGNFPDRFSARQFPNYSSELNVNALLLGDSALYLCASSQGHRNEKLFFGSGTQLSVL.

Of note for this clone: A read error may produce the germline difference seen at one junction end. The rearrangement uses TRBV19 and TRBJ2-7; TRBD1 might be the D (5 bases). Germline CDR1 LNHDA, CDR2 SQIVND (reference sequence). The CDR3 consists of 13 residues. DNA of the CDR3: TGTGCTAGTAAGTCCCGGCAGGGCTACGAGCAGTACTTC. This sequence encodes CASKSRQGYEQYF.

The J gene is TRBJ1-1, the V gene TRBV7-2; a possible D gene is TRBD1 (5 bases). Germline lookup yields CDR1 SGHTA and CDR2 FQGNSA. V lost 1 base, J lost 8 bases, and 8 bases lay in between. CDR3 length: 12 amino acids. In DNA, the CDR3 is TGTGCCAGCAGCTTAGAGGCAGGGGAAGCTTTCTTT. Protein: CASSLEAGEAFF.

The J gene is TRBJ2-1, the V gene TRBV2; 7 bases align to TRBD1. Germline assignment: CDR1 SNHLY and CDR2 FYNNEI. J was trimmed by 4 bases and V by 10 bases; bases with no gene match: 1. The CDR3 consists of 11 residues. CDR3 residues: CATGGYNEQFF. CDR3 DNA: TGTGCCACAGGGGGATACAATGAGCAGTTCTTC.

CDR3 amino acids: CASSLRRRETQYF. CDR3 nucleotide sequence: TGTGCCAGCAGCTTACGTCGTCGAGAGACCCAGTACTTC. The rearrangement uses TRBV7-8 and TRBJ2-5; D is undetermined. The germline V gene has CDR1 SGHVS and CDR2 FQNEAQ. This CDR3 comprises 13 residues. Trimming pared 2 bases from V and 4 bases from J, leaving 8 bases between.

This clone was found once. This sequence joins TRBV5-5 and TRBJ2-7; D not certain. There are 12 residues in the CDR3. Germline CDR1 SGHKS, CDR2 YYEKEE (reference sequence). The V gene lost 1 base and the J gene lost 5 bases, with 7 bases spanning the gap. CDR3 residues: CASSLPPNEQYF. The CDR3 DNA follows: TGTGCCAGCAGCTTGCCCCCCAACGAGCAGTACTTC.

This chain connects TRBV5-4 to TRBJ2-1; 10 positions match TRBD2. There are 16 residues in the CDR3. Germline lookup yields CDR1 SGHNT and CDR2 YYREEE (reference sequence). With V trimmed by 2 bases and J by 5 bases, 7 bases remained unmatched. The CDR3 DNA follows: TGTGCCAGCAGCTTCGGTTCTAGCGGGAGCCACAATGAGCAGTTCTTC. The encoded protein is CASSFGSSGSHNEQFF.

The rearrangement joins TRBV18 to TRBJ1-5; tentative D call: TRBD1 (6 bases). The V gene lost 1 base and the J gene lost 7 bases, with 11 bases spanning the gap. The CDR3 runs to 14 residues. Germline V gene data show CDR1 as KGHSH and CDR2 as LQKENI. The CDR3 is CASSPRTESQPQHF. Here the CDR3 DNA reads TGTGCCAGCTCACCACGGACAGAAAGCCAGCCCCAGCATTTT.

The V gene is TRBV29-1, the J gene TRBJ1-2, with D tentatively TRBD1 (5 bases). Germline V gene data show CDR1 as SQVTM and CDR2 as ANQGSEA. The CDR3 runs to 14 residues. The V and J ends lost 7 bases and 3 bases respectively, with 18 bases between them. CDR3 nucleotides: TGCAGCGCTGGAAGGGGCCCCTCTGACTATGGCTACACCTTC. This codes for CSAGRGPSDYGYTF. Full variable domain (missing parts from reference TRBV29-1 and TRBJ1-2): SAVISQKPSRDICQRGTSLTIQCQVDSQVTMMFWYRQQPGQSLTLIATANQGSEATYESGFVIDKFPISRPNLTFSTLTVSNMSPEDSSIYLCSAGRGPSDYGYTFGSGTRLTVV.

V gene TRBV7-9 combines with J gene TRBJ1-1; D is ambiguous. The V end was cut by 3 bases, the J end by 7 bases, with 12 bases between. The germline V gene encodes CDR1 SEHNR and CDR2 FQNEAQ (reference sequence). This CDR3 region has 13 residues. CDR3 DNA sequence: TGTGCCAGCAGCTTCGCGGGAGAGCTTGAAGCTTTCTTT. It specifies CASSFAGELEAFF.

For this clone: One end of the junction is discordant with germline, which a read error may explain. CDR3 bases: TGTGCCAGTAGTATAGGGGGACAGATCTCCCACGAGCAGTACTTC. Its protein is CASSIGGQISHEQYF. This chain links TRBV19 with TRBJ2-7, with 7 bases fitting TRBD1. The CDR3 spans 15 residues. Germline CDR1 reads LNHDA; CDR2 reads SQIVND (reference sequence).

The rearrangement uses TRBV10-3 and TRBJ1-2; 10 positions agree with TRBD1. The CDR3 contains 15 residues. The germline CDR1 and CDR2 sequences are ENHRY and SYGVKD. The V segment lost 4 bases and the J segment 1 base; nucleotides outside the gene matches: 3. The CDR3 DNA is TGTGCCATCAGTGGAAGGGACAGGGGTAACTATGGCTACACCTTC. Residues: CAISGRDRGNYGYTF.

The rearrangement links TRBV4-1 to TRBJ1-1; 10 positions agree with TRBD1. Germline CDR1 MGHRA, CDR2 YSYEKL. This CDR3 has 15 amino acids. Losses at the gene ends were 2 bases for V and 4 bases for J; bases not matched to a gene: 4. The CDR3 loop reads CASSQRQGAGTEAFF. CDR3 nucleotide sequence: TGCGCCAGCAGCCAAAGACAGGGGGCCGGCACTGAAGCTTTCTTT.

The rearrangement links TRBV11-3 to TRBJ2-5; D is possibly TRBD1 (6 bases). The J call may be incorrect, as the DNA end agrees better with TRBJ2-7. Germline assignment: CDR1 SGHNT and CDR2 YENEEA. This CDR3 is built from 16 residues. This CDR3 reads CASSPYGAQGDYEQYF. The CDR3 DNA sequence: TGTGCCAGCAGCCCTTACGGGGCACAGGGAGACTACGAGCAGTACTTC.

V and J are TRBV29-1 and TRBJ2-7; 9 bases fit TRBD1. This CDR3 has 13 residues. Germline assignment: CDR1 SQVTM and CDR2 ANQGSEA. With V trimmed by 6 bases and J by 5 bases, 8 bases remained unmatched. The CDR3 DNA follows: TGCAGCGTGGGGGGACAGGGCGGGGACGAGCAGTACTTC. It is translated as CSVGGQGGDEQYF.

The J gene is TRBJ1-2, the V gene TRBV6-6, with TRBD1 as a possible D gene (5 bases). This CDR3 region has 15 residues. Germline V gene sequence: CDR1 MNHNY, CDR2 SVGAGI (reference sequence). V was trimmed by 3 bases and J by 3 bases, leaving 14 bases between them. DNA for the CDR3: TGTGCCAGCAGTTATCCACAGGTCTTAGACTATGGCTACACCTTC. It specifies CASSYPQVLDYGYTF.

This clone was detected only once. CDR3 protein: CASRSGTGNTEAFF. The DNA for the CDR3 is TGTGCCAGTAGGTCCGGGACAGGGAACACTGAAGCTTTCTTT. The V and J genes are TRBV19 and TRBJ1-1; TRBD1 aligns across 8 bases. This CDR3 spans 14 amino acids. Germline values: CDR1 LNHDA, CDR2 SQIVND (reference sequence). Losses at the gene ends were 6 bases for V and 1 base for J; bases not matched to a gene: 4.

A note on this clone: Other DNA sequences within the sample encode an identical CDR3. This sequence joins TRBV27 and TRBJ2-7, with TRBD1 as a possible D gene (6 bases). Germline V gives CDR1 MNHEY, CDR2 SMNVEV (reference sequence). This CDR3 has 15 residues. V gave up 7 bases and J gave up 1 base, with 17 bases separating them. The CDR3 DNA reads TGTGCCAGCACCCCTCGTGGGGGCCCTTCCTACGAGCAGTACTTC. Translating gives CASTPRGGPSYEQYF.

This clone has only a few counts. Germline is not matched at one junction end, which may reflect a read error. The V call is TRBV20-1, the J call TRBJ2-5; 8 nucleotides match TRBD1. CDR3 length equals 11 residues. Germline loops: CDR1 DFQATT, CDR2 SNEGSKA (reference sequence). CDR3 nucleotide sequence: TGCAGTGCTAGGGGCGGTGACAGGGGCCACTTC. This codes for CSARGGDRGHF.

The chain has TRBV7-8 and TRBJ2-4; 10 nucleotides line up with TRBD1. The CDR3 totals 16 residues. The trim removed 1 base at V and 8 bases at J, leaving 8 bases unmatched. Germline assignment: CDR1 SGHVS and CDR2 FQNEAQ. CDR3 amino acids: CASSLGPGTGEDIQYF. CDR3 sequence (DNA): TGTGCCAGCAGCTTAGGACCCGGGACAGGGGAGGACATTCAGTACTTC.

This chain uses TRBV29-1 with TRBJ2-5; D remains ambiguous. V was pared by 1 base and J by 5 bases, with 8 bases between. This CDR3 is built from 12 residues. Germline lookup yields CDR1 SQVTM and CDR2 ANQGSEA. Written as DNA, the CDR3 is TGCAGCGTTGAAGTGGGCCGGGAGACCCAGTACTTC. It specifies CSVEVGRETQYF.

The chain has TRBV10-3 and TRBJ1-1, with 10 nucleotides matching TRBD1. Germline lookup yields CDR1 ENHRY and CDR2 SYGVKD. This CDR3 contains 14 residues. V dropped 4 bases and J dropped 5; count of bases not matched to a gene: 4. In nucleotides, the CDR3 is TGTGCCATCAGTGCGGGACAGGGGAGGACTGAAGCTTTCTTT. This sequence encodes CAISAGQGRTEAFF.

The rearrangement links TRBV7-9 to TRBJ2-5; TRBD1 aligns across 10 bases. The J call may be faulty, since TRBJ2-7 better matches the DNA end. CDR3 length: 15 residues. Germline CDR1 is SEHNR and CDR2 is FQNEAQ (reference sequence). The CDR3 loop is CASSLAGQGPYEQYF. CDR3 DNA: TGTGCCAGCAGCTTAGCGGGACAGGGGCCCTACGAGCAGTACTTC.

This chain uses TRBV10-3 with TRBJ2-5; TRBD1 matches 7 bases. This CDR3 is 14 amino acids long. J lost 1 base, V lost 4 bases, and 3 bases had no gene match. CDR1 and CDR2 from the germline V gene are ENHRY and SYGVKD. The CDR3 DNA is TGTGCCATCAGTGTCACAGGGGCCCAAGAGACCCAGTACTTC. Its translation: CAISVTGAQETQYF.

The V call is TRBV15, the J call TRBJ2-1, with TRBD2 matching 7 bases. Trimming removed 0 bases from V and 5 bases from J; junction bases left unmatched: 4. The CDR3 is 15 amino acids. In germline, CDR1 is LNHNV, CDR2 YYDKDF (reference sequence). In DNA, the CDR3 is TGTGCCACCAGCAGAGATACCCTAGCGGACAATGAGCAGTTCTTC. This translates into CATSRDTLADNEQFF.

This chain joins TRBV7-2 and TRBJ1-2; D possibly corresponds to TRBD1 (5 bases). The germline CDR1 and CDR2 sequences are SGHTA and FQGNSA. The CDR3 is 14 residues long. Trimming stripped 3 bases from V and 4 bases from J, with 12 bases between. This CDR3 reads CASSLVPGVYGYTF. The CDR3 DNA follows: TGTGCCAGCAGCTTGGTCCCGGGGGTCTATGGCTACACCTTC.

As concerns this clone: The junction departs from the called germline gene at one end, perhaps through a read error. The V gene is TRBV5-4, the J gene TRBJ2-6, with D possibly matching TRBD1 (5 bases). The CDR3 runs to 13 residues. Germline V CDR1 and CDR2: SGHNT, YYREEE (reference sequence). The DNA of the CDR3 is TGTGCCAGCGGAGTCTCTGGGGCCAACGGCCTGACTTTC. This translates into CASGVSGANGLTF.